The 29 T cell receptor beta chains listed next were all sequenced from one sample in a study of T cells in Graves' hyperthyroidism and ophthalmopathy. Amplification yielded TCR beta CDR3 regions, with RNA transcripts as the source. The HTBI primer set was used in a first-round RT-PCR of the TCR CDR3. MiXCR, run by TCRdb on the multiplex PCR reads, gives a single entry per CDR3 protein. The sample lists some 770,000 distinct CDR3 sequences, about 16% occurring once. The sequencing sample was made of blood. Source of these receptors: a man between 18 and 35 years old with Graves' hyperthyroidism.

The rearrangement joins TRBV5-1 to TRBJ1-1; 7 nucleotides align to TRBD1. Trimming cost V 2 bases and J 2 bases; bases outside gene matches: 6. Germline loops: CDR1 SGHRS, CDR2 YFSETQ. CDR3 length: 15 residues. CDR3: CASSFLQGTNTEAFF. In DNA, the CDR3 is TGCGCCAGCAGCTTCCTACAGGGGACTAACACTGAAGCTTTCTTT.

This clonotype was counted at least ten times. The chain has TRBV20-1 and TRBJ1-2; no definite D call. In germline, CDR1 is DFQATT, CDR2 SNEGSKA (reference sequence). The CDR3 length is 14 residues. V dropped 7 bases and J dropped 5 bases, with 20 bases sitting between them. In nucleotides, the CDR3 is TGCAGTGTCCCCCCCCCAAATATGGGATATGGCTACACCTTC. Protein: CSVPPPNMGYGYTF.

This clonotype was seen more than once but under ten times. This chain connects TRBV20-1 to TRBJ2-7; D not resolved. There are 13 residues in the CDR3. Trimming took off 6 bases at V and 5 bases at J, with 17 bases between the two ends. The germline gives CDR1 DFQATT, CDR2 SNEGSKA (reference sequence). CDR3 in amino acids: CSAQEPREDEQYF. CDR3 DNA: TGCAGTGCCCAAGAACCAAGAGAAGACGAGCAGTACTTC.

The table lists this clonotype with a few counts. This rearrangement joins TRBV7-4 to TRBJ2-1; D call uncertain. The germline V and J ends were trimmed by 5 bases and 1 base, with 12 bases remaining between them. This CDR3 is 15 amino acids long. Germline loops: CDR1 SGHVT, CDR2 SQSDAQ. DNA of the CDR3: TGTGCCAGCAGCCCAAGCCTCCCTTCCTACAATGAGCAGTTCTTC. It is translated as CASSPSLPSYNEQFF.

In this sample, this clonotype turned up many times. J is TRBJ1-1 and V is TRBV6-4, with TRBD1 as a possible D gene (5 bases). Per the germline V gene, CDR1 is MRHNA and CDR2 is SNTAGT. There are 12 residues in the CDR3. Trimming shortened V by 0 bases and J by 11 bases, and 10 bases separated the two germline ends. The CDR3 loop reads CASSDSGGRAFF. The CDR3, as DNA: TGTGCCAGCAGTGACTCTGGGGGAAGGGCTTTCTTT.

This clonotype was picked up many times. This chain joins TRBV24-1 and TRBJ2-5, with 13 positions matching TRBD2. V was pared by 10 bases and J by 5 bases, with 12 bases of the junction left unmatched. Germline V gene data show CDR1 as KGHDR and CDR2 as SFDVKD. The CDR3 runs to 16 residues. CDR3 loop: CATTSGRAGRSETQYF. The DNA of the CDR3 is TGTGCCACTACTAGCGGGAGGGCCGGACGGTCGGAGACCCAGTACTTC.

This clonotype was seen repeatedly, ten times or more. The chain recombines TRBV10-3 with TRBJ2-7; D might be TRBD1 (6 bases). Per the germline V gene, CDR1 is ENHRY and CDR2 is SYGVKD. V was shortened by 6 bases and J by 2 bases, with 14 bases between the two germline ends. The CDR3 consists of 14 residues. The CDR3: CAIRRDIRTYEQYF. DNA for the CDR3: TGTGCCATCAGGAGGGACATCAGAACCTACGAGCAGTACTTC.

In this sample, this clonotype turned up many times. The chain recombines TRBV7-9 with TRBJ2-7; 8 bases are shared with TRBD1. Germline CDR1 is SEHNR and CDR2 is FQNEAQ (reference sequence). The V segment lost 2 bases and the J segment 5 bases; nucleotides outside the gene matches: 11. This CDR3 has 16 residues. CDR3: CASSLSPGQGAHEQYF. The CDR3 DNA reads TGTGCCAGCAGCTTATCCCCCGGGCAGGGGGCCCACGAGCAGTACTTC.

CDR3 DNA sequence: TGCAGTGCTAGAGAACAGGGGACGACTAACTATGGCTACACCTTC. This sequence encodes CSAREQGTTNYGYTF. The chain is built from TRBV20-1 and TRBJ1-2, with 7 bases lining up with TRBD1. The germline V gene has CDR1 DFQATT and CDR2 SNEGSKA (reference sequence). The V and J ends lost 0 bases and 0 bases, in that order; junction bases with no gene match: 4. The CDR3 runs to 15 residues.

This clonotype was detected ten times or more. The rearrangement joins TRBV11-2 to TRBJ2-1; 7 positions agree with TRBD2. Germline-derived CDR1 and CDR2 are SGHAT and FQNNGV. The CDR3 totals 16 residues. V shed 5 bases, J shed 6 bases, and the junction held 13 bases outside the gene matches. CDR3 in amino acids: CASSPRGDLLPNEQFF. CDR3 coding DNA: TGTGCCAGCAGCCCCCGGGGGGATTTGTTGCCCAATGAGCAGTTCTTC.

The chain combines TRBV19 with TRBJ2-1, with 11 bases fitting TRBD2. Germline values: CDR1 LNHDA, CDR2 SQIVND (reference sequence). V lost 5 bases and J lost 3; bases outside the gene matches: 6. This CDR3 spans 16 amino acids. In nucleotides, the CDR3 is TGTGCCAGTAGTCGGCCGGGACTAGCGGTCTACAATGAGCAGTTCTTC. Protein product: CASSRPGLAVYNEQFF.

This clonotype was seen many times. The V gene is TRBV2, the J gene TRBJ2-3; unclear D gene. V shed 9 bases and J shed 4 bases, with 5 bases lying between them. Germline values: CDR1 SNHLY, CDR2 FYNNEI. This CDR3 is built from 10 residues. The CDR3 DNA sequence: TGTGCCAGGGGGTCAGATACGCAGTATTTT. It is translated as CARGSDTQYF.

This clonotype was observed at least ten times. The V call is TRBV12-3 or TRBV12-4, the J call TRBJ1-1; D ambiguous. V lost 3 bases to trimming and J lost 0 bases, with 8 bases between them. There are 14 residues in the CDR3. Here the CDR3 reads CASSFDRVNTEAFF. CDR3 in DNA: TGTGCCAGCAGTTTTGATAGGGTGAACACTGAAGCTTTCTTT.

This clonotype was seen more than once but under ten times. The chain carries TRBV30 and TRBJ2-5; either TRBD1 or TRBD2 may fit D (5 bases each). The CDR3 is 15 residues long. Germline V gives CDR1 GTSNPN, CDR2 SVGIG (reference sequence). V shed 0 bases and J shed 2 bases, with 13 bases lying between them. The CDR3 reads CAWSVTGAPQETQYF. The CDR3 nucleotides are TGTGCCTGGAGTGTAACCGGGGCCCCTCAAGAGACCCAGTACTTC.

This clonotype was counted at least ten times. The CDR3: CASSLLPGDGTEAFF. The CDR3 DNA reads TGTGCCAGCTCACTGTTACCCGGGGACGGCACTGAAGCTTTCTTT. This rearrangement joins TRBV18 to TRBJ1-1; a weak D match, TRBD1 (5 bases). The ends were cut back, 4 bases at V and 4 bases at J, with 16 bases in the middle. Germline CDR1 is KGHSH and CDR2 is LQKENI. There are 15 residues in the CDR3.

The CDR3 bases are TGCGCCAGCAGCTTGGTAGGGCTGAGCTCCTACAATGAGCAGTTCTTC. Its translation: CASSLVGLSSYNEQFF. The gene calls are TRBV5-1 and TRBJ2-1; D is uncertain. The germline gives CDR1 SGHRS, CDR2 YFSETQ. Trimming stripped 0 bases from V and 0 bases from J, with 10 bases between. The CDR3 has 16 amino acids.

The table lists this clonotype with many counts. The chain links TRBV5-5 to TRBJ2-7, with D tentatively TRBD1 (5 bases). Germline values: CDR1 SGHKS, CDR2 YYEKEE (reference sequence). Trimming shortened V by 4 bases and J by 3 bases, and 17 bases separated the two germline ends. The CDR3 runs 15 residues. DNA of the CDR3: TGTGCCAGCAGCCCCTCAGTCTTCAGGGACTACGAGCAGTACTTC. Translated: CASSPSVFRDYEQYF. Drawing the rest from reference TRBV5-5 and TRBJ2-7, the complete variable domain is DAGVTQSPTHLIKTRGQQVTLRCSPISGHKSVSWYQQVLGQGPQFIFQYYEKEERGRGNFPDRFSARQFPNYSSELNVNALLLGDSALYLCASSPSVFRDYEQYFGPGTRLTVT.

This clonotype was found many times. This sequence joins TRBV6-2 or TRBV6-3 and TRBJ1-1, with a weak D call TRBD1 (5 bases). V gave up 6 bases and J gave up 4 bases, with 12 bases separating them. CDR1 and CDR2 (germline): MNHEY, SVGEGT. The CDR3 consists of 13 residues. The CDR3 DNA reads TGTGCCAGCAGACGGCGGGACGCCACTGAAGCTTTCTTT. Its protein product is CASRRRDATEAFF.

The chain has TRBV29-1 and TRBJ2-1, with TRBD2 matching 10 bases. The V gene end was trimmed by 2 bases and the J gene end by 15 bases; junction bases not matched to a gene: 13. The CDR3 loop spans 14 amino acids. Germline V gene data show CDR1 as SQVTM and CDR2 as ANQGSEA. The CDR3 loop is CSVESGREHEFRFF. The CDR3, as DNA: TGCAGCGTTGAAAGCGGGAGGGAGCACGAGTTTCGGTTCTTC.

The gene calls are TRBV9 and TRBJ2-1, with 11 bases matching TRBD2. With V trimmed by 3 bases and J by 5 bases, 10 bases remained unmatched. CDR3 size: 17 residues. In germline, CDR1 is SGDLS, CDR2 YYNGEE. DNA of the CDR3: TGTGCCAGCAGCGCCCGTAGCACGACTAGCGGGAACAATGAGCAGTTCTTC. Translating it yields CASSARSTTSGNNEQFF. Full variable domain (remainder filled in from reference TRBV9 and TRBJ2-1): DSGVTQTPKHLITATGQRVTLRCSPRSGDLSVYWYQQSLDQGLQFLIQYYNGEERAKGNILERFSAQQFPDLHSELNLSSLELGDSALYFCASSARSTTSGNNEQFFGPGTRLTVL.

V gene TRBV12-3 or TRBV12-4 combines with J gene TRBJ1-5, with D possibly being TRBD1 (6 bases). V shed 2 bases and J shed 3 bases, with 11 bases lying between them. The CDR3 has 15 amino acids. The CDR3 nucleotides are TGTGCCAGCAGTTTACAGGGGAGAAACAATCAGCCCCAGCATTTT. This codes for CASSLQGRNNQPQHF.

This chain connects TRBV30 to TRBJ2-1; tentative D call: TRBD2 (6 bases). CDR1 is GTSNPN, CDR2 SVGIG, per germline (reference sequence). The CDR3 contains 14 residues. Trimming stripped 3 bases from V and 6 bases from J, with 15 bases between. CDR3 in amino acids: CAWSRDWTFNEQFF. DNA of the CDR3: TGTGCCTGGAGCCGGGACTGGACTTTCAATGAGCAGTTCTTC.

This clonotype was found a few times. The chain is built from TRBV6-2 or TRBV6-3 and TRBJ2-1, with D perhaps TRBD2 (6 bases). This CDR3 has 19 residues. V was trimmed by 2 bases and J by 2 bases, leaving 22 bases between them. Germline V gene sequence: CDR1 MNHEY, CDR2 SVGEGT. The CDR3 bases are TGTGCCAGCAGTTACCCCTATATCCAGACTAGTTGGGCCTACAATGAGCAGTTCTTC. Its protein is CASSYPYIQTSWAYNEQFF.

This clonotype occurred a few times. The CDR3 nucleotides are TGTGCTAGTGGCGGGACAGCTAACACCGGGGAGCTGTTTTTT. Encoded protein: CASGGTANTGELFF. This sequence joins TRBV12-5 and TRBJ2-2; TRBD1 matches at 7 bases. Per the germline V gene, CDR1 is LGHNT and CDR2 is FRNRAP. J gave up 2 bases and V 6 bases, and 3 bases lay outside the gene matches. The CDR3 sequence is 14 residues long.

This clonotype was recorded at least ten times. The chain couples TRBV7-9 to TRBJ2-1; no clear D gene. V was pared by 6 bases and J by 5 bases, with 11 bases between. Germline loops: CDR1 SEHNR, CDR2 FQNEAQ (reference sequence). This CDR3 region has 13 residues. The CDR3 nucleotides read TGTGCCAGCAGTACCGGGCGACACAATGAGCAGTTCTTC. This sequence encodes CASSTGRHNEQFF. Full variable domain (outside the CDR3, taken from reference TRBV7-9 and TRBJ2-1): DTGVSQNPRHKITKRGQNVTFRCDPISEHNRLYWYRQTLGQGPEFLTYFQNEAQLEKSRLLSDRFSAERPKGSFSTLEIQRTEQGDSAMYLCASSTGRHNEQFFGPGTRLTVL.

The V gene is TRBV11-3, the J gene TRBJ2-7; TRBD1 might be the D (7 bases). The CDR3 runs to 15 residues. V was pared by 5 bases and J by 3 bases, with 17 bases between. The germline V gene has CDR1 SGHNT and CDR2 YENEEA. This chain's CDR3 is CASSPPRQGLYEQYF. CDR3 nucleotide sequence: TGTGCCAGCAGCCCGCCGAGACAGGGACTCTACGAGCAGTACTTC.

Only a few counts were recorded for this clonotype. A read error may produce the germline difference seen at one junction end. The chain recombines TRBV27 with TRBJ1-1, with unresolved D. The length of the CDR3 is 13 residues. Germline V gene sequence: CDR1 MNHEY, CDR2 SMNVEV (reference sequence). CDR3 in DNA: TGTGCCAGCAGTTTAACGACTAACACTGAAGCTCTCTTT. Its translation is CASSLTTNTEALF.

The chain is built from TRBV9 and TRBJ2-1; 7 nucleotides match TRBD1. Germline V gives CDR1 SGDLS, CDR2 YYNGEE. After removal of 0 bases from V and 4 bases from J, the junction contained 4 bases not matched to a gene. The CDR3 consists of 15 residues. The CDR3 DNA is TGTGCCAGCAGCGTAGATAGGGGGCAGTACAATGAGCAGTTCTTC. Translation: CASSVDRGQYNEQFF.

Ten or more counts support this clonotype. This rearrangement joins TRBV11-2 to TRBJ1-1; 10 nucleotides align to TRBD1. Unmatched junction bases numbered 11, after V lost 3 bases and J lost 4 bases. The germline CDR1 and CDR2 sequences are SGHAT and FQNNGV. This CDR3 contains 17 residues. The CDR3 region has the DNA TGTGCCAGCAGCTTTAAGACAGGGGGCGCGGGAAGCACTGAAGCTTTCTTT. It encodes CASSFKTGGAGSTEAFF.